Each of the 30 T cell receptor beta chains below was sequenced from the same sample in a study of blood T cells in healthy people across ages. Through a sample-barcoded 5' primer and a J-beta primer mix, a second PCR was run for roughly 6 to 11 cycles. TCRdb re-called the 5' RACE reads through MiXCR, storing one row per CDR3 protein. Found here are roughly 410,000 distinct CDR3 sequences, over 45% of them singletons; the top ten hold approximately 51%. Sequences were obtained from blood. Source of these receptors: a man between 60 and 75 years old in good health.

This clonotype was seen a few times. The chain uses TRBV6-2 or TRBV6-3 and TRBJ2-1; 11 nucleotides match TRBD2. The V gene's germline CDR1 is MNHEY and CDR2 SVGEGT. This CDR3 spans 17 amino acids. J was trimmed by 3 bases and V by 2 bases; bases with no gene match: 6. CDR3 amino acids: CASSYATSGGLYNEQFF. The CDR3 nucleotides read TGTGCCAGCAGTTACGCCACTAGCGGGGGCCTCTACAATGAGCAGTTCTTC.

The table lists this clonotype with a few counts. The chain combines TRBV29-1 with TRBJ2-7, with 7 bases aligning to TRBD2. The CDR3 length is 12 residues. Germline values: CDR1 SQVTM, CDR2 ANQGSEA. The trim removed 8 bases at V and 3 bases at J, leaving 7 bases unmatched. In DNA form, the CDR3 reads TGCAGCACCCGAAGCGGGATCTACGAGCAGTACTTC. This encodes CSTRSGIYEQYF.

The J gene is TRBJ2-5, the V gene TRBV5-1, with TRBD2 matching over 7 bases. The trim removed 4 bases at V and 2 bases at J, leaving 5 bases unmatched. This CDR3 is built from 14 residues. Germline V gene data show CDR1 as SGHRS and CDR2 as YFSETQ. CDR3 protein: CASSRSGNQETQYF. The CDR3 bases are TGCGCCAGCAGCCGGAGCGGGAATCAAGAGACCCAGTACTTC. The entire variable domain, with the rest obtained from reference TRBV5-1 and TRBJ2-5, is as follows: KAGVTQTPRYLIKTRGQQVTLSCSPISGHRSVSWYQQTPGQGLQFLFEYFSETQRNKGNFPGRFSGRQFSNSRSEMNVSTLELGDSALYLCASSRSGNQETQYFGPGTRLLVL.

This clonotype came up a few times. The V call is TRBV12-3 or TRBV12-4, the J call TRBJ2-7; the D call may be TRBD1 or TRBD2 (6 bases each). The V end lost 5 bases, the J end lost 5 bases, and 19 bases lay between the germline ends. The CDR3 length is 15 residues. The CDR3: CASSRDKEGVDEQYF. The CDR3 DNA reads as TGTGCCAGCAGTCGGGACAAGGAGGGGGTTGACGAGCAGTACTTC.

The chain carries TRBV29-1 and TRBJ2-1; 10 nucleotides agree with TRBD2. This CDR3 contains 16 residues. Losses at the gene ends were 3 bases for V and 2 bases for J; bases not matched to a gene: 7. Germline lookup yields CDR1 SQVTM and CDR2 ANQGSEA. CDR3 coding DNA: TGCAGCGTTGAGCCCGGGACTAGCGAGGCCTACAATGAGCAGTTCTTC. Translation: CSVEPGTSEAYNEQFF.

This clonotype was detected only a few times. The chain links TRBV25-1 to TRBJ2-1; D is ambiguous. V gave up 3 bases and J gave up 6 bases, with 12 bases separating them. CDR3 length: 14 amino acids. Germline-derived CDR1 and CDR2 are MGHDK and SYGVNS. The CDR3, as DNA: TGTGCCAGCAGTGAGGCTAGGGTGGGCAATGAGCAGTTCTTC. Its protein product is CASSEARVGNEQFF.

The chain uses TRBV12-3 or TRBV12-4 and TRBJ2-1, with D perhaps matching TRBD2 (5 bases). This CDR3 has 15 amino acids. Between the trimmed V and J ends, which lost 7 bases and 0 bases, there was a span of 13 bases. The CDR3: CASTSSGSSYNEQFF. DNA for the CDR3: TGTGCCAGCACCTCGAGTGGGAGCTCCTACAATGAGCAGTTCTTC.

The chain combines TRBV5-6 with TRBJ2-3; 11 bases align to TRBD2. Germline CDR1 is SGHDT and CDR2 is YYEEEE. This CDR3 has 17 amino acids. V gave up 2 bases and J gave up 4 bases; unmatched junction bases: 9. In DNA form, the CDR3 reads TGTGCCAGCAGCTTAAGACTAGCGGGAAGTGGCGCAGATACGCAGTATTTT. Translation gives CASSLRLAGSGADTQYF. The variable domain in full, completed from reference TRBV5-6 and TRBJ2-3, reads DAGVTQSPTHLIKTRGQQVTLRCSPKSGHDTVSWYQQALGQGPQFIFQYYEEEERQRGNFPDRFSGHQFPNYSSELNVNALLLGDSALYLCASSLRLAGSGADTQYFGPGTRLTVL.

This clonotype has only a few counts. The chain combines TRBV11-2 with TRBJ2-7, with D perhaps matching TRBD2 (6 bases). With 0 bases removed from V and 3 bases from J, the gap between germline ends came to 15 bases. The CDR3 runs 16 residues. Germline V gene sequence: CDR1 SGHAT, CDR2 FQNNGV. Here the CDR3 DNA reads TGTGCCAGCAGCTTAGATCGGGGAGGAAGGTACTACGAGCAGTACTTC. It is translated as CASSLDRGGRYYEQYF.

This clonotype was recorded at least ten times. V and J are TRBV4-2 and TRBJ1-2; D possibly corresponds to TRBD1 (5 bases). Trimming removed 0 bases at V and 4 bases at J, with 9 bases between. Germline CDR1 LGHNA, CDR2 YNFKEQ. This CDR3 has 14 residues. CDR3 coding DNA: TGTGCCAGCAGCCAAGAGGGCGGGGCCTATGGCTACACCTTC. Translation: CASSQEGGAYGYTF.

V is TRBV3-1 and J is TRBJ2-5, with 10 positions matching TRBD1. The J call is in doubt because the DNA end fits TRBJ2-7 better. The CDR3 runs 15 residues. CDR1 LGHDT and CDR2 YNNKEL come from the germline V gene (reference sequence). Written as DNA, the CDR3 is TGTGCCAGCAGCCCAGGACAGGGGGTTTTCTACGAGCAGTACTTC. Its protein is CASSPGQGVFYEQYF.

This clonotype has only a few counts. The rearrangement links TRBV20-1 to TRBJ2-5; D gene uncertain. The CDR3 loop spans 10 amino acids. Germline values: CDR1 DFQATT, CDR2 SNEGSKA (reference sequence). In nucleotides, the CDR3 is TGCTCCGCCGGTGTTGAGACCCAGTACTTC. Translating it yields CSAGVETQYF.

The V call is TRBV20-1, the J call TRBJ2-5; D call uncertain. Between the trimmed V and J ends, which lost 0 bases and 2 bases, there was a span of 16 bases. Germline V gives CDR1 DFQATT, CDR2 SNEGSKA (reference sequence). The CDR3 loop spans 16 amino acids. CDR3 nucleotide sequence: TGCAGTGCTAGAGATCCCCGGAACTATACACAAGAGACCCAGTACTTC. Translation gives CSARDPRNYTQETQYF.

There are many counts of this clonotype. This sequence joins TRBV7-2 and TRBJ2-1; D may correspond to TRBD1 or TRBD2 (7 bases each). V was pared by 10 bases and J by 6 bases, with 25 bases between. Germline loops: CDR1 SGHTA, CDR2 FQGNSA. The CDR3 runs 16 residues. In nucleotides, the CDR3 is TGTGCCACCAAGGGGGCGCGACTAGCCGCGCCCAATGAGCAGTTCTTC. It encodes CATKGARLAAPNEQFF.

This clonotype turned up a few times. This chain uses TRBV6-5 with TRBJ2-7; D might be TRBD2 (5 bases). The germline V gene encodes CDR1 MNHEY and CDR2 SVGAGI. V shed 0 bases and J shed 5 bases, with 17 bases lying between them. The CDR3 totals 16 residues. CDR3 sequence (DNA): TGTGCCAGCAGTTACTCGTCCGAAGCAACGGGGAACGAGCAGTACTTC. It encodes CASSYSSEATGNEQYF.

CDR3 region: CASSTSVTDNEQFF. CDR3 bases: TGTGCCAGCAGTACTAGCGTTACGGACAATGAGCAGTTCTTC. V is TRBV6-2 or TRBV6-3 and J is TRBJ2-1; 7 bases agree with TRBD2. V lost 5 bases and J lost 5; bases outside the gene matches: 6. The germline V gene encodes CDR1 MNHEY and CDR2 SVGEGT. The CDR3 runs to 14 residues.

J is TRBJ2-3 and V is TRBV5-1, with a weak D call TRBD1 (5 bases). CDR3 length: 15 residues. The V gene lost 5 bases and the J gene lost 0 bases, with 13 bases spanning the gap. From germline, CDR1 is SGHRS and CDR2 YFSETQ. The chain's CDR3 is CASRISTGSTDTQYF. DNA for the CDR3: TGCGCCAGCAGAATTTCAACAGGTAGCACAGATACGCAGTATTTT.

This clonotype was detected only a few times. The chain joins TRBV9 to TRBJ1-6; D remains ambiguous. Germline V lookup: CDR1 SGDLS, CDR2 YYNGEE. The CDR3 is made up of 14 amino acids. V dropped 0 bases and J dropped 10 bases, with 11 bases sitting between them. The chain's CDR3 is CASSVGGSGSPLHF. The CDR3 coding sequence is TGTGCCAGCAGCGTAGGTGGCAGCGGCTCACCCCTCCACTTT.

Note on this clonotype: The conserved final phenylalanine or tryptophan is absent from the CDR3, which likely points to a read error. The chain couples TRBV20-1 to TRBJ2-1; the match to TRBD2 covers 11 bases. Germline CDR1 and CDR2: DFQATT and SNEGSKA (reference sequence). The trim removed 2 bases at V and 13 bases at J, leaving 16 bases unmatched. The CDR3 runs 16 residues. CDR3: CSARHSGRVFQETQFV. As DNA, the CDR3 is TGCAGTGCTAGACATAGCGGGAGGGTTTTTCAAGAGACCCAGTTCGTC.

The chain joins TRBV7-8 to TRBJ1-5; TRBD1 is a possible D gene (6 bases). Germline CDR1 and CDR2: SGHVS and FQNEAQ. The V end was cut by 3 bases, the J end by 3 bases, with 15 bases between. This CDR3 has 16 residues. The CDR3 coding sequence is TGTGCCAGCAGCTTGAGTACAGGGACCTACAATCAGCCCCAGCATTTT. Its translation is CASSLSTGTYNQPQHF.

The V and J genes are TRBV27 and TRBJ2-5; 7 bases match TRBD1. Germline V gives CDR1 MNHEY, CDR2 SMNVEV (reference sequence). The length of the CDR3 is 15 residues. V shed 4 bases and J 2 bases; nucleotides not matched to a gene: 7. CDR3 nucleotides: TGTGCCAGCAGTTCACAGGGGAGTCGACAAGAGACCCAGTACTTC. This sequence encodes CASSSQGSRQETQYF.

This chain links TRBV6-5 with TRBJ2-5; D gene ambiguous. Gene TRBJ2-7 matches the end of the DNA better, so the J call may be wrong. Per germline, CDR1 MNHEY and CDR2 SVGAGI. CDR3 size: 13 residues. CDR3 DNA: TGTGCCAGCAGGGAGACCGTTGGCTACGAGCAGTACTTC. Translated, it gives CASRETVGYEQYF.

In its sample, this clonotype was seen a few times. The chain has TRBV4-3 and TRBJ2-7; D possibly corresponds to TRBD1 (6 bases). CDR3 length: 15 amino acids. V lost 1 base and J 0 bases, leaving 10 bases between the germline ends. Germline V gene data show CDR1 as LGHNA and CDR2 as YSLEER. The CDR3 DNA reads TGCGCCAGCAGCCAAGGTGGGGACACCTCCTACGAGCAGTACTTC. Amino acids: CASSQGGDTSYEQYF.

In this sample, this clonotype turned up a few times. The rearrangement uses TRBV7-9 and TRBJ1-6; D remains ambiguous. V was cut by 6 bases and J by 8 bases, with 14 bases left in between. The CDR3 has 14 residues. The germline gives CDR1 SEHNR, CDR2 FQNEAQ (reference sequence). In nucleotides, the CDR3 is TGTGCCAGCAGTTACGAAAATTCGTATTCACCCCTCCACTTT. It yields the protein CASSYENSYSPLHF.

V usage is TRBV5-4 and J usage is TRBJ2-5; TRBD1 matches at 7 bases. Germline loops: CDR1 SGHNT, CDR2 YYREEE (reference sequence). With V trimmed by 2 bases and J by 4 bases, 8 bases remained unmatched. The CDR3 sequence is 15 residues long. The CDR3 nucleotides are TGTGCCAGCAGCTTTGACCAGGGGGTTTCAGAGACCCAGTACTTC. Amino acid sequence: CASSFDQGVSETQYF.

This sequence joins TRBV6-4 and TRBJ2-3; D gene uncertain. The CDR3 contains 15 residues. Germline V gene data show CDR1 as MRHNA and CDR2 as SNTAGT. Trimming cost V 0 bases and J 7 bases, with 14 bases left between them. CDR3 region: CASSDSLGFGNTQYF. The CDR3 DNA reads as TGTGCCAGCAGTGACTCATTAGGGTTCGGAAATACGCAGTATTTT.

This clonotype was seen only a few times. The chain is built from TRBV6-5 and TRBJ2-5; D not resolved. V gave up 6 bases and J gave up 4 bases, with 15 bases separating them. Germline V gives CDR1 MNHEY, CDR2 SVGAGI. CDR3 length equals 14 residues. DNA for the CDR3: TGTGCCAGCAGCCCGTCCAAGTGGGTAGAGACCCAGTACTTC. It specifies CASSPSKWVETQYF.

The chain carries TRBV7-9 and TRBJ2-1; 11 bases are shared with TRBD2. Germline assignment: CDR1 SEHNR and CDR2 FQNEAQ (reference sequence). V lost 6 bases, J lost 7 bases, and 8 bases stayed unmatched. This CDR3 comprises 15 residues. The CDR3, as DNA: TGTGCCAGCAGAGCGACTAGCGGGGAGAAAAATGAGCAGTTCTTC. Residues: CASRATSGEKNEQFF.

This chain links TRBV5-1 with TRBJ2-5; D not resolved. This CDR3 comprises 12 residues. V was shortened by 5 bases and J by 0 bases, with 5 bases between the two germline ends. In germline, CDR1 is SGHRS, CDR2 YFSETQ. The CDR3 spells CASRSDQETQYF. DNA of the CDR3: TGCGCCAGCAGGTCAGACCAAGAGACCCAGTACTTC.

This clonotype was seen repeatedly, ten times or more. The chain combines TRBV5-1 with TRBJ1-2; TRBD1 might be the D (5 bases). The ends were cut back, 0 bases at V and 2 bases at J, with 8 bases in the middle. Germline CDR1 reads SGHRS; CDR2 reads YFSETQ. CDR3 length: 14 amino acids. CDR3 sequence reads: CASSLGQGNYGYTF. The CDR3 DNA reads TGCGCCAGCAGCTTGGGCCAGGGAAACTATGGCTACACCTTC.